The 32 T cell receptor beta chains below come from one sample, sequenced in a study of blood T cell repertoires in COVID-19 (dated by TCRdb to about 2020). Receptors were amplified or captured by the immunoSEQ multiplex PCR assay. TCRdb retrieved this table from immuneACCESS and kept in-frame rearrangements only. Not all clones are present; in checked studies, unresolved V genes account for under half, and no reason is known for the remainder. The sample includes 340,000 or so clones, with just over 85% observed a single time. The ten largest clonotypes hold 4% to 5% of the sample. The sequenced sample was PBMCs or T cells enriched from blood (not recorded which). The source is a woman aged 40 to 50 with acute COVID-19.

The rearrangement joins TRBV6-2 or TRBV6-3 to TRBJ2-3; 8 bases fit TRBD1. The CDR3 has 16 residues. Germline CDR1 reads MNHEY; CDR2 reads SVGEGT. Trimming took 6 bases from V and 7 from J; bases not matched to a gene: 15. DNA of the CDR3: TGTGCCAGCAGCCCCTCCGAGACAGGGGCACGCAATACGCAGTATTTT. This gives the protein CASSPSETGARNTQYF.

The gene calls are TRBV19 and TRBJ2-1; D ambiguous. Germline loops: CDR1 LNHDA, CDR2 SQIVND (reference sequence). The CDR3 sequence is 11 residues long. V lost 3 bases and J 8 bases, leaving 5 bases between the germline ends. The CDR3 bases are TGTGCCAGTAGTATTTATGATGAGCAGTTCTTC. Translation gives CASSIYDEQFF. Together with reference TRBV19 and TRBJ2-1, the CDR3 gives the full variable domain: DGGITQSPKYLFRKEGQNVTLSCEQNLNHDAMYWYRQDPGQGLRLIYYSQIVNDFQKGDIAEGYSVSREKKESFPLTVTSAQKNPTAFYLCASSIYDEQFFGPGTRLTVL.

This clone showed up just a few times. V gene TRBV18 combines with J gene TRBJ2-5; 7 nucleotides match TRBD1. CDR3 length: 14 residues. J gave up 5 bases and V 3 bases, and 6 bases lay outside the gene matches. Germline values: CDR1 KGHSH, CDR2 LQKENI. CDR3 sequence (DNA): TGTGCCAGCTCACCGACAGGGTATGGGGAGACCCAGTACTTC. Protein sequence: CASSPTGYGETQYF.

The chain employs TRBV6-1 and TRBJ1-1; 8 bases agree with TRBD1. CDR1 and CDR2 (germline): MNHNS, SASEGT. The CDR3 loop spans 14 amino acids. The J segment lost 5 bases and the V segment lost 6 bases, leaving 8 bases of the junction unmatched. Written as DNA, the CDR3 is TGTGCCAGCAGAGAACAGGGGGGAAGTACTGAAGCTTTCTTT. This encodes CASREQGGSTEAFF.

The V call is TRBV9, the J call TRBJ2-7; possibly TRBD1 for D (6 bases). This CDR3 comprises 14 residues. The V gene lost 0 bases and the J gene lost 6 bases, with 13 bases spanning the gap. Per the germline V gene, CDR1 is SGDLS and CDR2 is YYNGEE. The CDR3 nucleotides are TGTGCCAGCAGCGTAGGAGGACAGTCACTCGAGCAGTACTTC. This codes for CASSVGGQSLEQYF.

The gene calls are TRBV5-1 and TRBJ2-2; the D is unclear. CDR3 length equals 14 residues. CDR1 is SGHRS, CDR2 YFSETQ, per germline. The V and J ends lost 2 bases and 6 bases respectively, with 11 bases between them. The CDR3 DNA reads TGCGCCAGCAGCTTCGCCTCCGAGGCCGGGGAGCTGTTTTTT. Its translation is CASSFASEAGELFF.

The chain's CDR3 is CASSSGPSGGYNEQFF. In DNA form, the CDR3 reads TGTGCCAGCAGCTCGGGACCTAGCGGGGGCTACAATGAGCAGTTCTTC. The V gene is TRBV5-4, the J gene TRBJ2-1, with 10 bases fitting TRBD2. V was pared by 3 bases and J by 3 bases, with 6 bases of the junction left unmatched. The V gene's germline CDR1 is SGHNT and CDR2 YYREEE (reference sequence). This CDR3 contains 16 residues.

The CDR3 spells CASSPLNLPNRGPTIRANTGELFF. The CDR3 nucleotides read TGTGCCAGTAGCCCACTCAACTTACCGAACAGGGGTCCTACTATTCGAGCGAACACCGGGGAGCTGTTTTTT. The chain carries TRBV19 and TRBJ2-2; 7 bases match TRBD1. Germline CDR1 and CDR2: LNHDA and SQIVND (reference sequence). The J segment lost 0 bases and the V segment lost 6 bases, leaving 31 bases of the junction unmatched. The CDR3 extends over 24 amino acids.

The V call is TRBV18, the J call TRBJ2-7, with 12 bases fitting TRBD2. V trimming: 4 bases; J trimming: 0 bases; junction bases outside the gene matches: 4. The CDR3 contains 16 residues. CDR1 and CDR2 (germline): KGHSH, LQKENI. The CDR3 loop is CASSRETSGSSYEQYF. The CDR3 DNA is TGTGCCAGCTCACGGGAGACTAGCGGGAGCTCCTACGAGCAGTACTTC. The whole variable domain, remainder taken from reference TRBV18 and TRBJ2-7, is NAGVMQNPRHLVRRRGQEARLRCSPMKGHSHVYWYRQLPEEGLKFMVYLQKENIIDESGMPKERFSAEFPKEGPSILRIQQVVRGDSAAYFCASSRETSGSSYEQYFGPGTRLTVT.

The J gene is TRBJ1-2, the V gene TRBV2; D is perhaps TRBD1 (6 bases). The CDR3 extends over 14 amino acids. The germline gives CDR1 SNHLY, CDR2 FYNNEI. Trimming removed 6 bases from V and 1 base from J, with 12 bases in between. The CDR3 sequence: CASRYRANNYGYTF. CDR3 nucleotide sequence: TGTGCCAGCAGGTACAGGGCCAATAACTATGGCTACACCTTC.

V is TRBV5-5 and J is TRBJ2-2; possibly TRBD2 for D (6 bases). Germline CDR1 reads SGHKS; CDR2 reads YYEKEE (reference sequence). The CDR3 has 15 amino acids. V was trimmed by 4 bases and J by 6 bases, leaving 16 bases between them. CDR3 protein: CASSPLAVTAGELFF. The CDR3 nucleotides are TGTGCCAGCAGCCCCTTAGCGGTGACAGCCGGGGAGCTGTTTTTT.

The chain links TRBV28 to TRBJ1-5; D possibly corresponds to TRBD1 (6 bases). The CDR3 has 16 residues. V lost 6 bases and J lost 2, with 17 bases in between. CDR1 and CDR2 (germline): MDHEN, SYDVKM. The CDR3 sequence: CASRTNREGRNQPQHF. In nucleotides, the CDR3 is TGTGCCAGCAGGACAAACAGGGAGGGTCGCAATCAGCCCCAGCATTTT.

This clone was found once. This chain uses TRBV20-1 with TRBJ2-7; weak D call: TRBD1 (6 bases). The CDR3 spans 11 residues. In germline, CDR1 is DFQATT, CDR2 SNEGSKA (reference sequence). CDR3 protein: CSPRQDYEQYF. CDR3 in DNA: TGCAGCCCCCGACAGGACTACGAGCAGTACTTC.

This sequence joins TRBV10-2 and TRBJ1-3, with a possible D match to TRBD1 (6 bases). Trimming took off 5 bases at V and 2 bases at J, with 19 bases between the two ends. This CDR3 comprises 17 residues. The germline CDR1 and CDR2 sequences are WSHSY and SAAADI. The CDR3 nucleotides read TGCGCCAGCAGTACCTCTACAGGGAGAGGCCCTGGAAACACCATATATTTT. Its protein is CASSTSTGRGPGNTIYF.

This clone came up once. The V and J genes are TRBV6-2 or TRBV6-3 and TRBJ1-1; tentative D call: TRBD1 (5 bases). The CDR3 is 16 residues long. CDR1 and CDR2 (germline): MNHEY, SVGEGT. Trimming removed 0 bases at V and 7 bases at J, with 18 bases between. The CDR3, as DNA: TGTGCCAGCAGTTACTCGCAGGGCTCGTATCAGGGTGAAGCTTTCTTT. It yields the protein CASSYSQGSYQGEAFF.

This chain joins TRBV27 and TRBJ1-1, with no clear D. Germline lookup yields CDR1 MNHEY and CDR2 SMNVEV (reference sequence). Deletions cut 3 bases from V and 3 bases from J, with 8 bases between. The CDR3 consists of 13 residues. The CDR3 region is CASSLGRDTEAFF. In nucleotides, the CDR3 is TGTGCCAGCAGTTTGGGTCGGGACACTGAAGCTTTCTTT.

The rearrangement joins TRBV6-2 or TRBV6-3 to TRBJ2-7, with unresolved D. The germline CDR1 and CDR2 sequences are MNHEY and SVGEGT. Trimming stripped 1 base from V and 4 bases from J, with 5 bases between. This CDR3 is 12 amino acids long. The DNA of the CDR3 is TGTGCCAGCAGTTACTACTTGTACGAGCAGTACTTC. Protein product: CASSYYLYEQYF.

A remark on this clone: A junction end diverges from the germline sequence, so it may reflect a read error. The V and J genes are TRBV7-9 and TRBJ2-7; TRBD1 might be the D (6 bases). The CDR3 is 13 amino acids. The germline gives CDR1 SEHNR, CDR2 FQNEAQ (reference sequence). For the CDR3, the DNA is TGTGCCAGCAGCCGACAGGAAAAGTACGGGCAGTACTTC. Translation: CASSRQEKYGQYF.

This clone was observed once. The chain is built from TRBV18 and TRBJ2-7; D gene unclear. The CDR3 loop spans 15 amino acids. V was pared by 3 bases and J by 2 bases, with 14 bases between. CDR1 is KGHSH and CDR2 is LQKENI in the germline V gene. The CDR3 DNA reads as TGTGCCAGCTCACCCGGGTCTACCCTAACCTACGAGCAGTACTTC. Translation: CASSPGSTLTYEQYF.

The gene calls are TRBV19 and TRBJ1-6, with 7 bases fitting TRBD1. The junction had 13 bases not matched to a gene; V was cut back by 2 bases and J by 9 bases. There are 17 residues in the CDR3. Per germline, CDR1 LNHDA and CDR2 SQIVND (reference sequence). In DNA, the CDR3 is TGTGCCAGTAGTATATACGCGACAGGGCCTATTAGTTCACCCCTCCACTTT. As protein: CASSIYATGPISSPLHF.

This clone was recorded only once. This chain uses TRBV7-3 with TRBJ2-1; 10 bases are a match to TRBD2. V shed 0 bases, J shed 9 bases, and the junction held 2 bases outside the gene matches. CDR1 is SGHTA, CDR2 FQGTGA, per germline. The CDR3 covers 14 residues. The CDR3 region is CASSLTAGGSEQFF. For the CDR3, the DNA is TGTGCCAGCAGCTTAACAGCGGGGGGGTCTGAGCAGTTCTTC.

The chain joins TRBV10-3 to TRBJ2-2; D call uncertain. The CDR3 consists of 13 residues. Trimming stripped 5 bases from V and 5 bases from J, with 9 bases between. CDR1 is ENHRY and CDR2 is SYGVKD in the germline V gene. CDR3 region: CAISYGETGELFF. The CDR3 region has the DNA TGTGCCATCAGTTACGGAGAAACCGGGGAGCTGTTTTTT.

The chain combines TRBV6-5 with TRBJ1-2, with 7 bases aligning to TRBD1. Germline V lookup: CDR1 MNHEY, CDR2 SVGAGI. The CDR3 has 11 amino acids. V lost 7 bases and J lost 8; bases outside the gene matches: 4. CDR3: CASTQGGGYTF. CDR3 in DNA: TGTGCCAGCACCCAAGGGGGCGGCTACACCTTC.

This clone is a singleton in its sample. The chain recombines TRBV7-2 with TRBJ1-1; 8 positions match TRBD1. CDR3 length: 15 residues. Germline V gives CDR1 SGHTA, CDR2 FQGNSA. V trimming: 0 bases; J trimming: 4 bases; junction bases outside the gene matches: 4. The CDR3: CASSLAPGTGTEAFF. The CDR3 DNA sequence: TGTGCCAGCAGCTTAGCCCCCGGGACAGGCACTGAAGCTTTCTTT.

The J gene is TRBJ2-1, the V gene TRBV5-1; 12 nucleotides match TRBD2. J lost 15 bases, V lost 0 bases, and 7 bases had no gene match. This CDR3 comprises 14 residues. CDR1 SGHRS and CDR2 YFSETQ come from the germline V gene. The CDR3, as DNA: TGCGCCAGCAGCTTGGGACTAGCGGGGGAGCGGGGGTTCTTC. This sequence encodes CASSLGLAGERGFF. Filled out from reference TRBV5-1 and TRBJ2-1, the complete variable domain reads KAGVTQTPRYLIKTRGQQVTLSCSPISGHRSVSWYQQTPGQGLQFLFEYFSETQRNKGNFPGRFSGRQFSNSRSEMNVSTLELGDSALYLCASSLGLAGERGFFGPGTRLTVL.

Remarks on this clone: Additional DNA sequences in this sample encode the identical CDR3. The V and J genes are TRBV4-3 and TRBJ2-1; D perhaps matches TRBD1 (5 bases). V was cut by 4 bases and J by 7 bases, with 8 bases left in between. From germline, CDR1 is LGHNA and CDR2 YSLEER. The CDR3 is 12 amino acids. The CDR3 region is CASSPAGNEQFF. The CDR3 coding sequence is TGCGCCAGCAGCCCCGCAGGGAATGAGCAGTTCTTC.

J is TRBJ2-1 and V is TRBV5-8, with TRBD2 identical over 11 bases. The CDR3 spans 15 residues. V was pared by 4 bases and J by 5 bases, with 5 bases of the junction left unmatched. Germline lookup yields CDR1 SGHTS and CDR2 YDEGEE. In DNA, the CDR3 is TGTGCCAGCAGCAGAAGACTAGCGGGAAACAATGAGCAGTTCTTC. It specifies CASSRRLAGNNEQFF.

The chain joins TRBV7-3 to TRBJ2-1; perhaps TRBD1 as D (6 bases). The CDR3 is 15 residues long. Trimming left V 10 bases short and J 4 bases short, with 20 bases between. Germline CDR1 reads SGHTA; CDR2 reads FQGTGA. CDR3 in DNA: TGTGCCACCCTTGGGGGCCGCCCGTGGTACAATGAGCAGTTCTTC. This sequence encodes CATLGGRPWYNEQFF. Based on the CDR3 plus reference TRBV7-3 and TRBJ2-1, the full variable domain is GAGVSQTPSNKVTEKGKYVELRCDPISGHTALYWYRQSLGQGPEFLIYFQGTGAADDSGLPNDRFFAVRPEGSVSTLKIQRTERGDSAVYLCATLGGRPWYNEQFFGPGTRLTVL.

The V gene is TRBV11-1, the J gene TRBJ2-7; possibly TRBD2 for D (6 bases). Germline CDR1 SGHAT, CDR2 FQDESV (reference sequence). Deletions cut 1 base from V and 0 bases from J, with 13 bases between. This CDR3 is built from 16 residues. CDR3 sequence (DNA): TGTGCCAGCAGCTTAGTTTTAGGGGACTCCTCCTACGAGCAGTACTTC. Amino acid sequence: CASSLVLGDSSYEQYF.

The rearrangement joins TRBV7-2 to TRBJ2-7; 9 nucleotides line up with TRBD2. The CDR3 has 16 amino acids. Germline-derived CDR1 and CDR2 are SGHTA and FQGNSA. V dropped 6 bases and J dropped 3; count of bases not matched to a gene: 12. The CDR3 nucleotides read TGTGCCAGCAGACATGGTGGCGGGGGGGGCAACTACGAGCAGTACTTC. Translation gives CASRHGGGGGNYEQYF.

The chain is built from TRBV15 and TRBJ2-7; D is perhaps TRBD1 (5 bases). Germline V gene lookup returns CDR1 LNHNV and CDR2 YYDKDF (reference sequence). CDR3 length: 12 residues. Trimming shortened V by 3 bases and J by 4 bases, and 7 bases separated the two germline ends. CDR3 sequence reads: CATSRQGYEQYF. Written as DNA, the CDR3 is TGTGCCACCAGCAGGCAGGGTTACGAGCAGTACTTC.

The chain is built from TRBV29-1 and TRBJ1-2; 7 bases are shared with TRBD1. The trim removed 7 bases at V and 3 bases at J, leaving 11 bases unmatched. The CDR3 loop spans 14 amino acids. Germline values: CDR1 SQVTM, CDR2 ANQGSEA. The DNA for the CDR3 is TGCAGCGGCGACGACAGGGAAAATGACTATGGCTACACCTTC. Translating it yields CSGDDRENDYGYTF.